The 25 T cell receptor beta chains presented below share a single source sample, sequenced in a study of shared clonotypes between healthy human individuals. Only in-frame clones appear in the TCRdb table, and some are missing; sequencing was by immunoSEQ multiplex PCR. The table has about 2,100,000 clones, under 95% seen once. Positive CCR7 selection of CD45RO-negative cells yielded the naive CD8 cells, and terminally differentiated effector memory CD45RA+ cells were excluded. Sequenced material: naive CD8+ T cells from PBMCs. Receptor source: a man aged 18 to 29 in good health. Some clones in this sample may be carry-over from other donors' samples.

CDR3 loop: CASSSRDSYQPQHF. As DNA, the CDR3 is TGTGCCAGTAGTAGTCGGGACAGTTATCAGCCCCAGCATTTT. V and J are TRBV19 and TRBJ1-5; the match to TRBD1 covers 7 bases. Germline V gives CDR1 LNHDA, CDR2 SQIVND (reference sequence). V was clipped by 4 bases and J by 5 bases; unmatched bases: 5. This CDR3 contains 14 residues.

The rearrangement uses TRBV6-1 and TRBJ2-1; D is perhaps TRBD2 (6 bases). Germline V gives CDR1 MNHNS, CDR2 SASEGT. The CDR3 runs to 13 residues. V was pared by 4 bases and J by 4 bases, with 8 bases between. CDR3 protein: CASSVGGYNEQFF. Written as DNA, the CDR3 is TGTGCCAGCAGTGTTGGGGGGTACAATGAGCAGTTCTTC.

This sequence joins TRBV5-6 and TRBJ2-3; no firm D call. V lost 4 bases and J 0 bases, leaving 12 bases between the germline ends. Looked up from germline, CDR1 is SGHDT and CDR2 is YYEEEE. CDR3 length: 15 residues. CDR3 nucleotides: TGTGCCAGCAGCCCCCTTTACCTCAGCACAGATACGCAGTATTTT. Translation: CASSPLYLSTDTQYF.

The sample holds one count of this clone. The rearrangement uses TRBV6-1 and TRBJ1-2; possible D gene TRBD1, 5 bases. The CDR3 length is 13 residues. Germline CDR1 and CDR2: MNHNS and SASEGT. Between the trimmed V and J ends, which lost 5 bases and 3 bases, there was a span of 10 bases. CDR3 in DNA: TGTGCCAGCAGTCGTGTGACAGACTATGGCTACACCTTC. Protein sequence: CASSRVTDYGYTF.

V is TRBV27 and J is TRBJ2-1, with 7 bases fitting TRBD1. V dropped 5 bases and J dropped 0; count of bases not matched to a gene: 13. CDR1 MNHEY and CDR2 SMNVEV come from the germline V gene (reference sequence). This CDR3 has 18 residues. The CDR3 coding sequence is TGTGCCAGCAGTCCTTACTGGGACAGAAAACCCTCCTACAATGAGCAGTTCTTC. It specifies CASSPYWDRKPSYNEQFF.

The chain uses TRBV19 and TRBJ2-5; 8 nucleotides line up with TRBD1. The CDR3 is 15 residues long. Germline CDR1 and CDR2: LNHDA and SQIVND (reference sequence). The junction had 4 bases not matched to a gene; V was cut back by 4 bases and J by 0 bases. The CDR3 bases are TGTGCCAGTAGTAGTGACAGGGGCTACCAAGAGACCCAGTACTTC. Translation: CASSSDRGYQETQYF.

This chain joins TRBV9 and TRBJ2-7, with 10 nucleotides matching TRBD1. Germline CDR1 reads SGDLS; CDR2 reads YYNGEE. V was clipped by 3 bases and J by 2 bases; unmatched bases: 5. There are 15 residues in the CDR3. The CDR3 DNA reads as TGTGCCAGCAGCGCGGGACAGGGGTTAGCCTACGAGCAGTACTTC. Translated: CASSAGQGLAYEQYF. Full variable domain (outside the CDR3, taken from reference TRBV9 and TRBJ2-7): DSGVTQTPKHLITATGQRVTLRCSPRSGDLSVYWYQQSLDQGLQFLIQYYNGEERAKGNILERFSAQQFPDLHSELNLSSLELGDSALYFCASSAGQGLAYEQYFGPGTRLTVT.

V gene TRBV7-9 combines with J gene TRBJ1-2; no definite D call. Germline V lookup: CDR1 SEHNR, CDR2 FQNEAQ (reference sequence). The CDR3 has 13 amino acids. V was clipped by 5 bases and J by 2 bases, with 9 bases between them. CDR3: CASSRPENYGYTF. CDR3 coding DNA: TGTGCCAGCAGCCGCCCCGAAAACTATGGCTACACCTTC.

CDR3 nucleotides: TGTGCCAGCAGTTTATCCCAGAACCCTCTCTACGAGCAGTACTTC. Protein: CASSLSQNPLYEQYF. V gene TRBV27 combines with J gene TRBJ2-7; no definite D call. The CDR3 is made up of 15 amino acids. CDR1 and CDR2 (germline): MNHEY, SMNVEV (reference sequence). The V gene lost 0 bases and the J gene lost 3 bases, with 12 bases spanning the gap.

As concerns this clone: Other DNA sequences of this sample code for an identical CDR3. The chain combines TRBV30 with TRBJ1-1; possible D gene TRBD1, 6 bases. Per germline, CDR1 GTSNPN and CDR2 SVGIG (reference sequence). V lost 0 bases, J lost 5 bases, and 10 bases lay in between. CDR3 length equals 13 residues. The CDR3 spells CAWSVKGGTEAFF. The CDR3 DNA reads as TGTGCCTGGAGTGTAAAGGGGGGAACTGAAGCTTTCTTT.

CDR3 sequence (DNA): TGTGCCAGCAGTCTGGAAGGGACGAACACCGGGGAGCTGTTTTTT. The encoded protein is CASSLEGTNTGELFF. J is TRBJ2-2 and V is TRBV6-6; D remains unclear. Per the germline V gene, CDR1 is MNHNY and CDR2 is SVGAGI (reference sequence). The length of the CDR3 is 15 residues. Between the trimmed V and J ends, which lost 5 bases and 0 bases, there was a span of 10 bases.

This chain uses TRBV5-6 with TRBJ2-2, with 11 bases aligning to TRBD2. The CDR3 runs to 16 residues. J lost 7 bases, V lost 0 bases, and 5 bases had no gene match. CDR1 SGHDT and CDR2 YYEEEE come from the germline V gene. CDR3 DNA: TGTGCCAGCAGCTTGGCTACTAGCGGGAGAGTCGGGGAGCTGTTTTTT. As protein: CASSLATSGRVGELFF.

The CDR3 region is CASSLVLAGGQVSGANVLTF. As DNA, the CDR3 is TGTGCCAGCAGCTTAGTACTAGCGGGAGGGCAGGTCTCTGGGGCCAACGTCCTGACTTTC. The rearrangement uses TRBV7-8 and TRBJ2-6; 13 bases line up with TRBD2. Germline V CDR1 and CDR2: SGHVS, FQNEAQ. The CDR3 is 20 amino acids. After removal of 1 base from V and 0 bases from J, the junction contained 6 bases not matched to a gene.

The chain combines TRBV4-3 with TRBJ2-1; no reliable D call. The germline V gene has CDR1 LGHNA and CDR2 YSLEER. V was trimmed by 0 bases and J by 6 bases, leaving 9 bases between them. This CDR3 region has 14 residues. The CDR3 DNA sequence: TGCGCCAGCAGCCAAGATCTTAGATCCAATGAGCAGTTCTTC. It codes for CASSQDLRSNEQFF.

The gene calls are TRBV6-1 and TRBJ1-1; tentatively, D is TRBD1 (5 bases). Germline CDR1 reads MNHNS; CDR2 reads SASEGT. The CDR3 is 15 residues long. V was shortened by 5 bases and J by 1 base, with 14 bases between the two germline ends. The CDR3 nucleotides read TGTGCCAGCAGTCGTGGGGGGATGTCGAACACTGAAGCTTTCTTT. It yields the protein CASSRGGMSNTEAFF.

The genes are TRBV7-9 and TRBJ2-7; 7 positions agree with TRBD1. The CDR3 is 13 amino acids. The germline CDR1 and CDR2 sequences are SEHNR and FQNEAQ (reference sequence). The DNA for the CDR3 is TGTTGTGTTAGGGGACAGTCTACCTACGAGCAGTACTTC. The encoded protein is CCVRGQSTYEQYF.

CDR3: CATRQGWETQYF. In nucleotides, the CDR3 is TGTGCCACTAGACAGGGGTGGGAGACCCAGTACTTC. This chain joins TRBV6-5 and TRBJ2-5; 8 nucleotides line up with TRBD1. Trimming at V came to 10 bases and at J to 5 bases, leaving 6 bases not matched to a gene. CDR1 MNHEY and CDR2 SVGAGI come from the germline V gene. The CDR3 runs to 12 residues.

The chain carries TRBV5-5 and TRBJ2-5; D possibly matches TRBD1 or TRBD2 (5 bases each). There are 14 residues in the CDR3. Germline CDR1 is SGHKS and CDR2 is YYEKEE (reference sequence). V was shortened by 4 bases and J by 2 bases, with 12 bases between the two germline ends. The CDR3 DNA is TGTGCCAGCAGCGGCCGGGACCTTCAAGAGACCCAGTACTTC. This codes for CASSGRDLQETQYF. Based on the CDR3 plus reference TRBV5-5 and TRBJ2-5, the full variable domain is DAGVTQSPTHLIKTRGQQVTLRCSPISGHKSVSWYQQVLGQGPQFIFQYYEKEERGRGNFPDRFSARQFPNYSSELNVNALLLGDSALYLCASSGRDLQETQYFGPGTRLLVL.

V usage is TRBV4-2 and J usage is TRBJ2-7; no clear D gene. The V gene lost 4 bases and the J gene lost 4 bases, with 20 bases spanning the gap. The CDR3 loop spans 16 amino acids. The V gene's germline CDR1 is LGHNA and CDR2 YNFKEQ. In DNA, the CDR3 is TGTGCCAGCAGCCCGATACCCGGGTCCCAGAATTACGAGCAGTACTTC. Protein sequence: CASSPIPGSQNYEQYF.

The chain is built from TRBV4-1 and TRBJ2-7, with 13 nucleotides matching TRBD2. The V gene's germline CDR1 is MGHRA and CDR2 YSYEKL. This CDR3 contains 14 residues. Trimming at V came to 5 bases and at J to 4 bases, leaving 2 bases not matched to a gene. The CDR3 here is CASSSGLAGYEQYF. The CDR3 DNA reads as TGCGCCAGCAGCTCGGGACTAGCGGGATACGAGCAGTACTTC.

The chain joins TRBV4-2 to TRBJ2-3; 7 positions agree with TRBD2. V lost 0 bases, J lost 4 bases, and 10 bases stayed unmatched. Germline CDR1 and CDR2: LGHNA and YNFKEQ. The length of the CDR3 is 17 residues. The CDR3 loop is CASSQDYRMRESDTQYF. The CDR3 nucleotides read TGTGCCAGCAGCCAAGATTACCGCATGCGGGAGTCAGATACGCAGTATTTT.

This clone was seen just once. V usage is TRBV7-9 and J usage is TRBJ2-1, with 7 bases matching TRBD1. V lost 5 bases to trimming and J lost 14 bases; unmatched junction nucleotides: 9. CDR3 length: 12 amino acids. In germline, CDR1 is SEHNR, CDR2 FQNEAQ (reference sequence). In nucleotides, the CDR3 is TGTGCCAGCAGCATCACAGGGGATGGGGAGTTCTTC. Translating gives CASSITGDGEFF.

As DNA, the CDR3 is TGTGCCAGCAGCCTGATCAGGGGGCACTCCTACGAGCAGTACTTC. Amino acids: CASSLIRGHSYEQYF. The chain joins TRBV27 to TRBJ2-7; 8 bases map to TRBD1. CDR3 size: 15 residues. Germline CDR1 reads MNHEY; CDR2 reads SMNVEV (reference sequence). V was clipped by 6 bases and J by 0 bases; unmatched bases: 7.

This clone was seen just once. The J gene is TRBJ1-2, the V gene TRBV5-1; D is possibly TRBD1 (5 bases). Germline V lookup: CDR1 SGHRS, CDR2 YFSETQ. The ends were cut back, 0 bases at V and 11 bases at J, with 17 bases in the middle. The CDR3 length is 14 residues. For the CDR3, the DNA is TGCGCCAGCAGCTTGGCGGATCAGGGCGGATTTTACACCTTC. Its protein product is CASSLADQGGFYTF.

This clone appeared a single time. The CDR3 bases are TGTGCCAGCACCTTCCGGGGGGGAGGAACAGCTGAAGCTTTCTTT. It translates to CASTFRGGGTAEAFF. This rearrangement joins TRBV28 to TRBJ1-1, with D possibly being TRBD1 (5 bases). There are 15 residues in the CDR3. The germline V gene has CDR1 MDHEN and CDR2 SYDVKM. V lost 7 bases and J lost 6, with 21 bases in between.